The 21 T cell receptor beta chains listed next were all sequenced from one sample in a study of long-term antiretroviral therapy in people with HIV. At the survey level, the v3.0 immunoSEQ assay was run. Assay: immunoSEQ multiplex PCR; the TCRdb copy retains only in-frame clones and omits some. The data contain approximately 16,000 clones, just over 75% of them singletons. The starting material was unsorted PBMCs, obtained 2.1 years after starting antiretroviral therapy. These TCRs come from a middle-aged man with HIV.

This clone was counted between two and nine times. The chain recombines TRBV7-9 with TRBJ1-2; D is ambiguous. The CDR3 is made up of 12 amino acids. Germline assignment: CDR1 SEHNR and CDR2 FQNEAQ (reference sequence). Trimming shortened V by 7 bases and J by 5 bases, and 11 bases separated the two germline ends. CDR3 residues: CASTDGTYGYTF. For the CDR3, the DNA is TGTGCCAGCACTGACGGAACTTATGGCTACACCTTC.

The gene calls are TRBV27 and TRBJ1-6, with 7 bases lining up with TRBD1. Germline CDR1 reads MNHEY; CDR2 reads SMNVEV (reference sequence). Trimming removed 6 bases from V and 8 bases from J; junction bases left unmatched: 10. The CDR3 extends over 15 amino acids. The CDR3 sequence is CASRPGDSIYSPLHF. The CDR3, as DNA: TGTGCCAGCAGGCCAGGGGACAGCATTTATTCACCCCTCCACTTT.

V and J are TRBV14 and TRBJ1-1; unclear D gene. The germline V gene has CDR1 SGHDN and CDR2 FVKESK. V lost 0 bases to trimming and J lost 3 bases, with 8 bases between them. The CDR3 has 14 residues. The CDR3 loop is CASSQEAVDTEAFF. The CDR3 DNA follows: TGTGCCAGCAGCCAAGAGGCCGTGGACACTGAAGCTTTCTTT.

The V call is TRBV9, the J call TRBJ1-1, with D uncertain. V gave up 5 bases and J gave up 3 bases, with 14 bases separating them. This CDR3 spans 14 amino acids. Germline V gene data show CDR1 as SGDLS and CDR2 as YYNGEE. The CDR3 DNA reads as TGTGCCAGCAGTAGGGCCGGGCAATACACTGAAGCTTTCTTT. Its protein product is CASSRAGQYTEAFF.

V usage is TRBV10-1 and J usage is TRBJ1-1, with D maybe TRBD1 (6 bases). The germline CDR1 and CDR2 sequences are WNHNN and SYGVQD (reference sequence). The V and J ends lost 2 bases and 3 bases respectively, with 7 bases between them. This CDR3 has 13 amino acids. This CDR3 is CASSETGYTEAFF. The CDR3 DNA follows: TGCGCCAGCAGTGAGACAGGGTACACTGAAGCTTTCTTT.

This clone turned up a few times. J is TRBJ1-2 and V is TRBV9, with unresolved D. The V and J ends lost 0 bases and 0 bases respectively, with 9 bases between them. This CDR3 is built from 15 residues. Per the germline V gene, CDR1 is SGDLS and CDR2 is YYNGEE. DNA of the CDR3: TGTGCCAGCAGCGTAGATCAGGTGCCTAACTATGGCTACACCTTC. Translation: CASSVDQVPNYGYTF.

V usage is TRBV19 and J usage is TRBJ2-2; 7 nucleotides agree with TRBD2. Germline CDR1 LNHDA, CDR2 SQIVND (reference sequence). V was pared by 10 bases and J by 4 bases, with 12 bases of the junction left unmatched. This CDR3 has 15 residues. CDR3 DNA: TGTGCCACCGGAGTGGGGACTACATTCACCGGGGAGCTGTTTTTT. It yields the protein CATGVGTTFTGELFF.

The V gene is TRBV5-4, the J gene TRBJ2-2; TRBD2 might be the D (6 bases). Germline V gene data show CDR1 as SGHNT and CDR2 as YYREEE (reference sequence). V was trimmed by 1 base and J by 3 bases, leaving 13 bases between them. This CDR3 has 16 amino acids. The chain's CDR3 is CASSLWASDYTGELFF. The DNA for the CDR3 is TGTGCCAGCAGCTTGTGGGCTAGCGACTACACCGGGGAGCTGTTTTTT.

In this sample, this clone turned up a few times. The rearrangement joins TRBV19 to TRBJ1-5; D is unclear. The CDR3 spans 14 residues. V shed 1 base and J shed 3 bases, with 7 bases lying between them. Germline lookup yields CDR1 LNHDA and CDR2 SQIVND (reference sequence). This CDR3 reads CASSIGEFNQPQHF. As DNA, the CDR3 is TGTGCCAGTAGTATAGGGGAGTTCAATCAGCCCCAGCATTTT.

The J gene is TRBJ1-2, the V gene TRBV27, with D hard to call. Trimming took off 5 bases at V and 9 bases at J, with 19 bases between the two ends. The CDR3 is 14 residues long. Germline CDR1 reads MNHEY; CDR2 reads SMNVEV (reference sequence). CDR3 nucleotides: TGTGCCAGCAGTCCGAAGGCCAACGGGTTAAGCTACACCTTC. It yields the protein CASSPKANGLSYTF.

This clone was found once. The gene calls are TRBV29-1 and TRBJ1-1, with a weak D call TRBD1 (5 bases). V shed 3 bases and J shed 4 bases, with 12 bases lying between them. Germline values: CDR1 SQVTM, CDR2 ANQGSEA. This CDR3 region has 13 residues. The CDR3 sequence is CSVDEGRGTEAFF. As DNA, the CDR3 is TGCAGCGTTGACGAGGGGAGAGGCACTGAAGCTTTCTTT.

This chain uses TRBV5-8 with TRBJ2-3; D gene unclear. CDR3 size: 8 residues. The germline gives CDR1 SGHTS, CDR2 YDEGEE. Deletions cut 10 bases from V and 7 bases from J, with 4 bases between. The CDR3 DNA reads as TGTGCCTCCTATACGCAGTATTTT. It specifies CASYTQYF.

This clone was picked up a small number of times. The gene calls are TRBV6-1 and TRBJ2-2; D is tentatively TRBD1 or TRBD2 (5 bases each). The germline V and J ends were trimmed by 4 bases and 4 bases, with 19 bases remaining between them. This CDR3 is 17 amino acids long. CDR1 and CDR2 (germline): MNHNS, SASEGT. Here the CDR3 DNA reads TGTGCCAGCAGTGGACAGAAGGGACCGGCGTTCACCGGGGAGCTGTTTTTT. This codes for CASSGQKGPAFTGELFF.

The chain has TRBV10-3 and TRBJ1-1; a possible D gene is TRBD1 (6 bases). The V end lost 6 bases, the J end lost 0 bases, and 17 bases lay between the germline ends. Germline V gene data show CDR1 as ENHRY and CDR2 as SYGVKD. The CDR3 length is 16 residues. CDR3 in DNA: TGTGCCATCAGCTTGGGGGCAGCGACAATGAACACTGAAGCTTTCTTT. Amino acids: CAISLGAATMNTEAFF.

The V gene is TRBV7-9, the J gene TRBJ2-7; D remains ambiguous. The germline V gene encodes CDR1 SEHNR and CDR2 FQNEAQ (reference sequence). Deletions cut 5 bases from V and 5 bases from J, with 10 bases between. This CDR3 is 12 amino acids long. CDR3 region: CASSPSPHEQYF. CDR3 nucleotides: TGTGCCAGCAGCCCCTCCCCCCACGAGCAGTACTTC. Supplemented by reference TRBV7-9 and TRBJ2-7, the full variable domain reads DTGVSQNPRHKITKRGQNVTFRCDPISEHNRLYWYRQTLGQGPEFLTYFQNEAQLEKSRLLSDRFSAERPKGSFSTLEIQRTEQGDSAMYLCASSPSPHEQYFGPGTRLTVT.

V and J are TRBV5-4 and TRBJ2-7; D not resolved. V lost 4 bases, J lost 4 bases, and 9 bases lay in between. CDR1 and CDR2 from the germline V gene are SGHNT and YYREEE (reference sequence). CDR3 size: 12 residues. The CDR3 sequence is CASSVGQYEQYF. The DNA for the CDR3 is TGTGCCAGCAGCGTAGGCCAGTACGAGCAGTACTTC.

The V and J genes are TRBV5-8 and TRBJ2-1; D perhaps matches TRBD2 (5 bases). Deletions cut 2 bases from V and 4 bases from J, with 13 bases between. The CDR3 runs to 15 residues. Germline V gives CDR1 SGHTS, CDR2 YDEGEE. CDR3 in DNA: TGTGCCAGCAGCTTCGGACTCATTCTATACAATGAGCAGTTCTTC. It translates to CASSFGLILYNEQFF.

By sample share, this clone is medium-sized. The gene calls are TRBV5-5 and TRBJ2-1; TRBD2 aligns across 10 bases. The V segment lost 2 bases and the J segment 10 bases; nucleotides outside the gene matches: 12. Per the germline V gene, CDR1 is SGHKS and CDR2 is YYEKEE (reference sequence). The CDR3 is 16 amino acids. The CDR3: CASSFWASGGTREQFF. The CDR3, as DNA: TGTGCCAGCAGCTTCTGGGCTAGCGGGGGCACAAGGGAGCAGTTCTTC.

The V gene is TRBV7-9, the J gene TRBJ2-1; no clear D. There are 12 residues in the CDR3. The germline V gene encodes CDR1 SEHNR and CDR2 FQNEAQ (reference sequence). With 3 bases removed from V and 6 bases from J, the gap between germline ends came to 6 bases. CDR3 residues: CASSFVLNEQFF. The CDR3 region has the DNA TGTGCCAGCAGCTTCGTCCTCAATGAGCAGTTCTTC.

This clone is a singleton in its sample. One end of the junction does not line up with germline, which may come from a read error. This rearrangement joins TRBV6-1 to TRBJ1-2; a weak D match, TRBD1 (6 bases). CDR1 is MNHNS, CDR2 SASEGT, per germline. CDR3 size: 16 residues. Here the CDR3 reads CAISESGTGTSDGYTF. The CDR3 bases are TGTGCCATCAGTGAGTCGGGAACAGGGACGAGCGATGGCTACACCTTC.

This rearrangement joins TRBV7-8 to TRBJ2-7, with D hard to call. The ends were cut back, 5 bases at V and 4 bases at J, with 9 bases in the middle. The CDR3 is 12 amino acids. Germline assignment: CDR1 SGHVS and CDR2 FQNEAQ. As DNA, the CDR3 is TGTGCCAGCAGCCCCCGCTCTTACGAGCAGTACTTC. Its translation is CASSPRSYEQYF. Variable domain in full (rest from reference TRBV7-8 and TRBJ2-7): GAGVSQSPRYKVAKRGQDVALRCDPISGHVSLFWYQQALGQGPEFLTYFQNEAQLDKSGLPSDRFFAERPEGSVSTLKIQRTQQEDSAVYLCASSPRSYEQYFGPGTRLTVT.